Only one count was recorded for the clone carrying this TCR beta chain. What it recognizes is unknown. PCR was performed using 60 Vbeta and 13 Jbeta primers. TCRdb's table, derived via immunoSEQ multiplex PCR, lists solely in-frame clones and lacks some. The sample has 90,000 to 150,000 clones, 60% to 85% seen once. This sample is drawn from a study of cytomegalovirus exposure and HLA in healthy donors. At the level of the study: Most genotyped donors, about four fifths of about 430, had Caucasian-associated genetic ancestry. Whole-study findings and limits: It is likely that the observed cluster of highly shared sequence variants was a sequencing artifact. When analyzed later, a missense DCLRE1C variant was found to be linked to TCR beta V- and J-gene trimming. Researchers reportedly found TCR beta sequences accurately predicted most subjects' HLA-A and HLA-B alleles.

Germline CDR1 is SEHNR and CDR2 is FQNEAQ (reference sequence). V was cut by 5 bases and J by 6 bases, with 19 bases left in between. The CDR3 covers 16 residues. The rearrangement uses TRBV7-9 and TRBJ2-2, with a possible D match to TRBD1 (6 bases). The receptor was derived from a female donor in good health and CMV-seronegative. The sample consisted of PBMCs. The CDR3 here is CASSHNKIQGPGELFF. The CDR3 DNA is TGTGCCAGCAGCCATAACAAAATACAGGGCCCCGGGGAGCTGTTTTTT.